This T cell receptor (beta chain) was observed in a study of immune evolution from preneoplasia to lung adenocarcinoma. Comment on this clone: Antigen: not known.

Each case's diagnosis was confirmed by two pathologists on H&E. Generated by immunoSEQ multiplex PCR, the TCRdb table keeps only in-frame clones and is missing some. The sample shows about 4,600 clones, 70% to 85% of them seen only once. Study findings and constraints: Top clone share appeared to fall from AAH through AIS, MIA, adenocarcinoma. Clonality was highest in normal lung, lower in later-stage lesions apparently.

This CDR3 contains 14 residues. V trimming: 8 bases; J trimming: 1 base; junction bases outside the gene matches: 6. Looked up from germline, CDR1 is SNHLY and CDR2 is FYNNEI. The chain links TRBV2 to TRBJ2-5, with 8 bases lining up with TRBD1. The sample taken for sequencing was FFPE adjacent normal lung tissue. The TCR was taken from a person between 60 and 79 years old with lung adenocarcinoma. The CDR3 protein is CASLDRGGQETQYF. CDR3 sequence (DNA): TGTGCCAGCCTAGACAGGGGTGGCCAAGAGACCCAGTACTTC.